This entry describes one T cell receptor beta chain. The sample belongs to a study of blood T cell repertoires in COVID-19. Looking at the study overall: The United States, Italy and Spain were the sources of the acute and convalescent COVID-19 samples.

Germline V gives CDR1 MDHEN, CDR2 SYDVKM. The CDR3 loop spans 15 amino acids. V lost 5 bases to trimming and J lost 0 bases, with 12 bases between them. How the authors handled the data: Nucleated cell number was recorded as an estimate derived from reference gene primer amplification. Using immunoSEQ multiplex PCR, the repertoire was profiled, and TCRdb retains in-frame clones only, with some absent. V and J calls and clone size come straight from that table; D and trimming were deduced from the DNA. Among about 94,000 clones listed, 80% to 90% were seen once. This TCR derives from a human donor with acute or convalescent COVID-19. The donor label of this sample is uncertain. Sequencing was done on a sample of peripheral blood. The genes are TRBV28 and TRBJ2-3; the D gene is possibly TRBD2 (6 bases). The CDR3 DNA follows: TGTGCCAGCAGTGATAGCGGTGATAGCACAGATACGCAGTATTTT. Protein: CASSDSGDSTDTQYF.